A single sample gave rise to the 17 T cell receptor beta chains below, sequenced in a study of blood T cell repertoires in COVID-19. Sequencing was performed with immunoSEQ multiplex PCR; in TCRdb, only in-frame clones are kept and a portion is missing. This sample has 25,000 to 35,000 clones, with more than 70% found just once. The sample taken for sequencing was peripheral blood. The receptor set was obtained from a boy between 2 and 10 years old with active or convalescent COVID-19.

The chain recombines TRBV30 with TRBJ2-1; D not certain. V lost 1 base to trimming and J lost 7 bases, with 8 bases between them. This CDR3 comprises 12 residues. Per germline, CDR1 GTSNPN and CDR2 SVGIG (reference sequence). In DNA, the CDR3 is TGTGCCTGGAGTGCACACCCGAATGAGCAGTTCTTC. Protein: CAWSAHPNEQFF.

This clone showed up just a few times. V gene TRBV4-1 combines with J gene TRBJ2-2; D possibly corresponds to TRBD1 (6 bases). CDR1 is MGHRA, CDR2 YSYEKL, per germline. CDR3 length: 16 residues. V lost 3 bases to trimming and J lost 0 bases, with 11 bases between them. Here the CDR3 reads CASSHRGNANTGELFF. The CDR3 nucleotides are TGCGCCAGCAGCCACAGGGGAAACGCGAACACCGGGGAGCTGTTTTTT.

The CDR3 spells CASRPLSGRGYEQYF. The CDR3 DNA sequence: TGTGCCAGCAGGCCCCTGAGCGGGAGGGGATACGAGCAGTACTTC. This chain links TRBV6-5 with TRBJ2-7, with 10 nucleotides matching TRBD2. V lost 6 bases, J lost 4 bases, and 9 bases stayed unmatched. CDR3 length: 15 amino acids. The germline V gene encodes CDR1 MNHEY and CDR2 SVGAGI.

This clone was recorded only once. The chain links TRBV9 to TRBJ1-5; 7 bases match TRBD1. This CDR3 contains 14 residues. Germline assignment: CDR1 SGDLS and CDR2 YYNGEE. V lost 2 bases to trimming and J lost 9 bases; unmatched junction nucleotides: 8. The CDR3 coding sequence is TGTGCCAGCAGCGTTGGGACAGCCTTCGTGCCCCAGCATTTT. Amino acid sequence: CASSVGTAFVPQHF.

With respect to this clone: This sample includes further DNA sequences coding for the same CDR3. The V and J genes are TRBV19 and TRBJ2-3, with TRBD2 matching over 9 bases. Trimming cost V 3 bases and J 5 bases; bases outside gene matches: 3. The germline CDR1 and CDR2 sequences are LNHDA and SQIVND (reference sequence). The CDR3 spans 14 residues. DNA of the CDR3: TGTGCCAGTAGTATGCTAGCGGGAAGAGATACGCAGTATTTT. Its protein product is CASSMLAGRDTQYF.

The rearrangement joins TRBV5-6 to TRBJ2-5; D is possibly TRBD2 (7 bases). CDR3 length: 16 amino acids. V was shortened by 5 bases and J by 5 bases, with 22 bases between the two germline ends. Looked up from germline, CDR1 is SGHDT and CDR2 is YYEEEE. The DNA of the CDR3 is TGTGCCAGCAGGCCGACGGGGGGCTCCTGGAAGGAGACCCAGTACTTC. This translates into CASRPTGGSWKETQYF.

The chain links TRBV18 to TRBJ2-5; a possible D gene is TRBD1 (5 bases). Trimming took off 8 bases at V and 10 bases at J, with 23 bases between the two ends. The germline V gene has CDR1 KGHSH and CDR2 LQKENI. This CDR3 is 14 amino acids long. CDR3 sequence (DNA): TGTGCCAGCACCAGGCACAGGACGCACCCCAGCCAGTACTTC. This gives the protein CASTRHRTHPSQYF.

This clone came up a few times. J is TRBJ1-4 and V is TRBV5-4; TRBD1 matches at 11 bases. V dropped 1 base and J dropped 8; count of bases not matched to a gene: 4. CDR1 SGHNT and CDR2 YYREEE come from the germline V gene (reference sequence). The CDR3 covers 15 residues. CDR3: CASSLPGQGAEKLFF. The CDR3 nucleotides read TGTGCCAGCAGCTTGCCTGGACAGGGGGCCGAAAAACTGTTTTTT.

The chain carries TRBV6-2 or TRBV6-3 and TRBJ1-1, with TRBD1 as a possible D gene (5 bases). Germline lookup yields CDR1 MNHEY and CDR2 SVGEGT. There are 15 residues in the CDR3. V lost 2 bases to trimming and J lost 6 bases, with 16 bases between them. CDR3 nucleotide sequence: TGTGCCAGCAGTTACCCACTCCCAGGGTTAGCTGAAGCTTTCTTT. It specifies CASSYPLPGLAEAFF.

This chain links TRBV28 with TRBJ2-7; 7 positions agree with TRBD1. This CDR3 has 14 amino acids. The germline V gene encodes CDR1 MDHEN and CDR2 SYDVKM. The junction had 7 bases not matched to a gene; V was cut back by 7 bases and J by 1 base. CDR3 nucleotides: TGTGCCAGCACGAGACAGGGTAGGTCCTACGAGCAGTACTTC. Translating gives CASTRQGRSYEQYF. Supplemented by reference TRBV28 and TRBJ2-7, the full variable domain reads DVKVTQSSRYLVKRTGEKVFLECVQDMDHENMFWYRQDPGLGLRLIYFSYDVKMKEKGDIPEGYSVSREKKERFSLILESASTNQTSMYLCASTRQGRSYEQYFGPGTRLTVT.

The chain is built from TRBV5-1 and TRBJ2-3, with TRBD2 matching 12 bases. V lost 5 bases to trimming and J lost 5 bases; unmatched junction nucleotides: 9. The germline CDR1 and CDR2 sequences are SGHRS and YFSETQ. The CDR3 covers 16 residues. CDR3 nucleotide sequence: TGCGCCAGCAGGCTTCTCCTGACTAGCGGGGGAGATACGCAGTATTTT. Translation: CASRLLLTSGGDTQYF.

This rearrangement joins TRBV27 to TRBJ1-1; possibly TRBD1 for D (6 bases). The V and J ends lost 8 bases and 7 bases respectively, with 20 bases between them. The CDR3 totals 14 residues. The V gene's germline CDR1 is MNHEY and CDR2 SMNVEV (reference sequence). This chain's CDR3 is CASEMGHIKGEAFF. In DNA, the CDR3 is TGTGCCAGCGAGATGGGACACATCAAGGGTGAAGCTTTCTTT.

The genes are TRBV18 and TRBJ2-5, with D tentatively TRBD2 (6 bases). This CDR3 has 14 amino acids. V was shortened by 4 bases and J by 5 bases, with 14 bases between the two germline ends. Germline values: CDR1 KGHSH, CDR2 LQKENI. The CDR3 DNA reads as TGTGCCAGCTCACAACGGGGGTTCTCGGAGACCCAGTACTTC. It yields the protein CASSQRGFSETQYF.

The chain is built from TRBV18 and TRBJ2-3; TRBD1 is a possible D gene (6 bases). The CDR3 length is 18 residues. The ends were cut back, 2 bases at V and 0 bases at J, with 18 bases in the middle. Germline CDR1 and CDR2: KGHSH and LQKENI. This chain's CDR3 is CASSPAVVLGASTDTQYF. The CDR3 coding sequence is TGTGCCAGCTCACCAGCGGTTGTGTTGGGGGCTAGCACAGATACGCAGTATTTT.

The chain recombines TRBV30 with TRBJ1-5, with D possibly matching TRBD1 (6 bases). Trimming stripped 0 bases from V and 7 bases from J, with 13 bases between. CDR1 GTSNPN and CDR2 SVGIG come from the germline V gene (reference sequence). The CDR3 loop spans 14 amino acids. CDR3 residues: CAWSVSGGRQPQHF. The CDR3, as DNA: TGTGCCTGGAGTGTATCCGGGGGGCGGCAGCCCCAGCATTTT.

The CDR3 coding sequence is TGTGCCAGCAGCCAAGACCCGGACAGGGTAAATGAGCAGTTCTTC. Translated, it gives CASSQDPDRVNEQFF. The rearrangement uses TRBV3-1 (or the pseudogene TRBV3-2) and TRBJ2-1; 8 bases align to TRBD1. After removal of 0 bases from V and 7 bases from J, the junction contained 5 bases not matched to a gene. The CDR3 extends over 15 amino acids. Looked up from germline, CDR1 is LGHDT and CDR2 is YNNKEL (reference sequence).

In this sample, this clone turned up a few times. This chain joins TRBV6-6 and TRBJ2-7; 11 bases agree with TRBD2. The CDR3 covers 16 residues. Trimming took 0 bases from V and 4 from J; bases not matched to a gene: 5. Germline V gene sequence: CDR1 MNHNY, CDR2 SVGAGI (reference sequence). CDR3 region: CASSYSSSGGTYEQYF. The CDR3 coding sequence is TGTGCCAGCAGTTACTCGTCTAGCGGGGGGACTTACGAGCAGTACTTC.